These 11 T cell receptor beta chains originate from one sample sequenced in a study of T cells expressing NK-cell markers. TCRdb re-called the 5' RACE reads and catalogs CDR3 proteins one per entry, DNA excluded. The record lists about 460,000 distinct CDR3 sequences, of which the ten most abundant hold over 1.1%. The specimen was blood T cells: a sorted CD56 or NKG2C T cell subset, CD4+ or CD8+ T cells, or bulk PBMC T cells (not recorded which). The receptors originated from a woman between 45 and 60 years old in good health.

CDR3 amino acids: CASSQVQTGSGTEAFF. This rearrangement joins TRBV4-1 to TRBJ1-1; without DNA, the TCRdb call of TRBD1 cannot be checked. Germline V CDR1 and CDR2: MGHRA, YSYEKL. The CDR3 runs to 16 residues.

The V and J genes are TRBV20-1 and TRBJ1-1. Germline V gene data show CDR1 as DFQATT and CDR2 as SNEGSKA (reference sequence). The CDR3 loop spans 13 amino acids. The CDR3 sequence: CSAQPRMNTEAFF.

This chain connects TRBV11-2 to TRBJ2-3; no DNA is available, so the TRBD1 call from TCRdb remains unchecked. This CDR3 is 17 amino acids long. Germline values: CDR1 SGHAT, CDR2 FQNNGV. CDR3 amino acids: CASSPNPGRSRTDTQYF.

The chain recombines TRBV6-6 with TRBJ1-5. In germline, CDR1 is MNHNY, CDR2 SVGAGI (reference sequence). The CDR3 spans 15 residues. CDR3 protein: CASDLGGASNQPQHF.

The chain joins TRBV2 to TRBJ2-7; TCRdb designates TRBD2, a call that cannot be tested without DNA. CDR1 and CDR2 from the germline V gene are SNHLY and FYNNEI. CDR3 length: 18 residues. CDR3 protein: CASSLSGTSGRSSYEQYF.

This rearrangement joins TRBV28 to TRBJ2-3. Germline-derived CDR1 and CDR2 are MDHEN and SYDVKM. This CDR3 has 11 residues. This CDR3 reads CASSEQDTQYF.

The CDR3 reads CASSLASSGMNTGELFF. This chain links TRBV7-9 with TRBJ2-2; TCRdb designates TRBD2, a call that cannot be tested without DNA. The V gene's germline CDR1 is SEHNR and CDR2 FQNEAQ (reference sequence). CDR3 length equals 17 residues.

The CDR3 sequence is CASSPRQRLGTGNTIYF. The V gene is TRBV3-1, the J gene TRBJ1-3; there is no DNA to check the TCRdb D call of TRBD1. The CDR3 spans 17 residues. Germline CDR1 is LGHDT and CDR2 is YNNKEL (reference sequence).

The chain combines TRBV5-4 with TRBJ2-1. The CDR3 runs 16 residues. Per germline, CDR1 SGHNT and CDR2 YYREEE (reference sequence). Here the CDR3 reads CASSLDGVRGINEQFF.

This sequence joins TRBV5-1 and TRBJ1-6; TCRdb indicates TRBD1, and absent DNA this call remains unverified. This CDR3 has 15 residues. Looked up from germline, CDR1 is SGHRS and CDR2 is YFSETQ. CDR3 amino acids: CASSLVGTDGGPLHF.

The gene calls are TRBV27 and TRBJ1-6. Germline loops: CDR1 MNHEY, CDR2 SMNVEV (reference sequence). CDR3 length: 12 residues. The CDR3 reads CASRVGGSPLHF.